This entry concerns a single T cell receptor (beta chain). This sample is part of a study of T cell changes during pregnancy in multiple sclerosis. The repertoire was sequenced with immunoSEQ multiplex PCR; TCRdb's copy has only in-frame clones and lacks some. The sample lists about 39,000 clones; about 94% were seen once. Unmatched junction bases numbered 3, after V lost 0 bases and J lost 0 bases. Germline assignment: CDR1 SGHRS and CDR2 YFSETQ. The length of the CDR3 is 16 residues. This material consisted of CD4+ T cells from peripheral blood mononuclear cells, taken after pregnancy. The V and J genes are TRBV5-1 and TRBJ2-5; TRBD1 matches 9 bases. This TCR came from a female donor with multiple sclerosis, enrolled in a pregnancy study. This CDR3 is CASSLGDRDYQETQYF. In DNA, the CDR3 is TGCGCCAGCAGCTTGGGGGACAGGGACTACCAAGAGACCCAGTACTTC.